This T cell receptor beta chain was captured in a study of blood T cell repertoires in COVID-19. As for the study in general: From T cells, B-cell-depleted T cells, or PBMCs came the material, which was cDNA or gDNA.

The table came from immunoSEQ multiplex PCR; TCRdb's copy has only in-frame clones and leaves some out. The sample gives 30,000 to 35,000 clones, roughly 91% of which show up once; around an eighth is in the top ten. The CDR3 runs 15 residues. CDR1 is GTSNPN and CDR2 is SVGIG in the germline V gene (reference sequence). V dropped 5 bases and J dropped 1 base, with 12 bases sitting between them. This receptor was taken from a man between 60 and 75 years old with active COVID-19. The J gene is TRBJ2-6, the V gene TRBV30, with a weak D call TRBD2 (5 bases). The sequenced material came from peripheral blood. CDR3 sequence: CAWGPRLSGANVLTF. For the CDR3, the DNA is TGTGCCTGGGGCCCTCGACTATCTGGGGCCAACGTCCTGACTTTC.